This TCR beta chain appears in the sequencing data of a study of control samples from healthy donors and cancer patients. Profiling relied on immunoSEQ multiplex PCR, and the TCRdb table lists in-frame clones only, not all of them. The table lists some 80,000 clones, around nine tenths of them singletons, with less than 6% in the top ten. Germline values: CDR1 SGHNT, CDR2 YYREEE (reference sequence). Trimming took 6 bases from V and 6 from J, leaving 16 bases between them. The CDR3 has 13 residues. The sample was blood. The sequence was obtained from a middle-aged man in good health. V and J are TRBV5-4 and TRBJ2-7, with a tentative D call TRBD2 (7 bases). The CDR3 nucleotides are TGTGCCAGCACCCCCCGTGGGGGGGCCGAGCAGTACTTC. This translates into CASTPRGGAEQYF.